This T cell receptor beta chain was captured by sequencing in a study of technical replicates of blood from several donors. The CDR3 extends over 18 amino acids. Germline V lookup: CDR1 MGHRA, CDR2 YSYEKL. V gave up 1 base and J gave up 3 bases, with 20 bases separating them. TCRdb's copy holds only in-frame clones and misses some; the assay was immunoSEQ multiplex PCR. This table has 75,000 to 100,000 clones, roughly 96% appearing once. The chain employs TRBV4-1 and TRBJ2-3, with D maybe TRBD2 (6 bases). Sequenced input: T cells isolated from PBMCs. This sequence originates from a human donor in good health. For the CDR3, the DNA is TGCGCCAGCAGCCAAGGAAGCGTTCGGGAGATTGTTACAGATACGCAGTATTTT. It specifies CASSQGSVREIVTDTQYF.